This T cell receptor beta chain was captured in a study of control samples from healthy donors and cancer patients. Data came from immunoSEQ multiplex PCR; TCRdb stores just in-frame clones and leaves some out. Among roughly 68,000 clones listed, more than 80% were seen once. The length of the CDR3 is 15 residues. Germline V lookup: CDR1 SGHRS, CDR2 YFSETQ. The trim removed 3 bases at V and 9 bases at J, leaving 6 bases unmatched. The sample taken for sequencing was blood. The clonotype comes from a man in his 60s in good health. The rearrangement links TRBV5-1 to TRBJ2-1; 13 nucleotides align to TRBD2. The CDR3 is CASSSGLAGVTEQFF. The CDR3 nucleotides are TGCGCCAGCAGCTCAGGACTAGCGGGAGTCACTGAGCAGTTCTTC.